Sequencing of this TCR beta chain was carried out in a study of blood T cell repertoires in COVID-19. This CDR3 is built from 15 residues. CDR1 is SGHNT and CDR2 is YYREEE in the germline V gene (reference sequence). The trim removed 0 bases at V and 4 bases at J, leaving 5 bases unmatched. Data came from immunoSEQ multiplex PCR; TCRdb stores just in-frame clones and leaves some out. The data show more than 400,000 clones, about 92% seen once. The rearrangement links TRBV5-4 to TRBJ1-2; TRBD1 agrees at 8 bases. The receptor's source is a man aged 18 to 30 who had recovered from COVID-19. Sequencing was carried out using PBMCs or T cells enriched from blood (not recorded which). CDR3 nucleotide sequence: TGTGCCAGCAGCTTGGACAACAGGGGGACCTATGGCTACACCTTC. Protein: CASSLDNRGTYGYTF.